The 22 T cell receptor beta chains below come from one sample, sequenced in a study of T cell responses to AZD1222 COVID-19 vaccine. Libraries were prepared by immunoSEQ multiplex PCR; TCRdb keeps only in-frame clonotypes and omits some of them. Of some 120,000 clones listed, 87% are singletons. The sample in question was peripheral blood, obtained on day 0 of AZD1222 vaccination. Receptors were obtained from an adult in good health.

This clone was observed a single time. This chain connects TRBV10-1 to TRBJ2-7; 8 bases align to TRBD1. Germline CDR1 reads WNHNN; CDR2 reads SYGVQD (reference sequence). The CDR3 covers 14 residues. V was pared by 3 bases and J by 3 bases, with 4 bases of the junction left unmatched. DNA for the CDR3: TGCGCCAGCAGTGAACCGGGGACAGGCTACGAGCAGTACTTC. It codes for CASSEPGTGYEQYF.

This rearrangement joins TRBV11-2 to TRBJ1-2; D is undetermined. This CDR3 is built from 13 residues. In germline, CDR1 is SGHAT, CDR2 FQNNGV. The V end lost 3 bases, the J end lost 1 base, and 6 bases lay between the germline ends. The CDR3 DNA reads TGTGCCAGCAGCTTTTCAGATAACTATGGCTACACCTTC. The encoded protein is CASSFSDNYGYTF. Filled out from reference TRBV11-2 and TRBJ1-2, the complete variable domain reads EAGVAQSPRYKIIEKRQSVAFWCNPISGHATLYWYQQILGQGPKLLIQFQNNGVVDDSQLPKDRFSAERLKGVDSTLKIQPAKLEDSAVYLCASSFSDNYGYTFGSGTRLTVV.

The chain is built from TRBV5-6 and TRBJ1-3, with D possibly matching TRBD1 (6 bases). Trimming stripped 4 bases from V and 0 bases from J, with 14 bases between. Germline CDR1 reads SGHDT; CDR2 reads YYEEEE. CDR3 length: 16 residues. The CDR3 DNA is TGTGCCAGCAGCCCAAGACAGGCGTTCTCTGGAAACACCATATATTTT. This gives the protein CASSPRQAFSGNTIYF.

The chain has TRBV5-5 and TRBJ1-5; 8 nucleotides line up with TRBD1. The CDR3 contains 17 residues. With 4 bases clipped from V and 0 bases from J, the junction kept 9 bases outside the gene matches. Germline V gene lookup returns CDR1 SGHKS and CDR2 YYEKEE (reference sequence). This CDR3 is CASSHRTGTNSNQPQHF. CDR3 in DNA: TGTGCCAGCAGCCACCGGACAGGGACTAATAGCAATCAGCCCCAGCATTTT.

CDR3 nucleotide sequence: TGTGCCAGCAGCCGAGACGGGGGAAGCGGCTACACCTTC. Its translation: CASSRDGGSGYTF. The genes are TRBV3-1 (or the pseudogene TRBV3-2) and TRBJ1-2; tentatively, D is TRBD1 (5 bases). This CDR3 comprises 13 residues. Trimming removed 4 bases at V and 8 bases at J, with 14 bases between. CDR1 is LGHDT and CDR2 is YNNKEL in the germline V gene (reference sequence).

The gene calls are TRBV27 and TRBJ2-1; D tentatively reads TRBD1 or TRBD2 (7 bases each). The V gene's germline CDR1 is MNHEY and CDR2 SMNVEV (reference sequence). Trimming pared 6 bases from V and 4 bases from J, leaving 19 bases between. The CDR3 is made up of 16 amino acids. This CDR3 reads CASSTQGDYLYNEQFF. The CDR3, as DNA: TGTGCCAGCAGCACCCAGGGGGACTATCTTTACAATGAGCAGTTCTTC.

The chain joins TRBV4-1 to TRBJ2-7; TRBD2 matches 8 bases. The germline CDR1 and CDR2 sequences are MGHRA and YSYEKL. The junction had 5 bases not matched to a gene; V was cut back by 4 bases and J by 0 bases. The CDR3 is 15 amino acids. CDR3 DNA: TGCGCCAGCAGCCCCTCTAGCGGGTTCTCCTACGAGCAGTACTTC. As protein: CASSPSSGFSYEQYF.

CDR3 DNA sequence: TGTGCCAGTAGTAGGGCTTGGGGGACAGATACGCAGTATTTT. It encodes CASSRAWGTDTQYF. V and J are TRBV19 and TRBJ2-3; the D gene could be TRBD1 or TRBD2 (5 bases each). This CDR3 has 14 residues. V lost 4 bases, J lost 3 bases, and 11 bases lay in between. Per germline, CDR1 LNHDA and CDR2 SQIVND (reference sequence).

This clone was seen more than once but under ten times. The rearrangement uses TRBV18 and TRBJ2-7; no reliable D call. The CDR3 is 13 amino acids. V was cut by 2 bases and J by 6 bases, with 11 bases left in between. Germline CDR1 reads KGHSH; CDR2 reads LQKENI. CDR3 coding DNA: TGTGCCAGCTCACCATCTACCGAAGGCGAGCAGTACTTC. Protein sequence: CASSPSTEGEQYF.

This rearrangement joins TRBV15 to TRBJ2-7; D gene ambiguous. CDR1 and CDR2 from the germline V gene are LNHNV and YYDKDF (reference sequence). The V end lost 0 bases, the J end lost 0 bases, and 9 bases lay between the germline ends. The CDR3 extends over 15 amino acids. CDR3 in amino acids: CATSRDRPSSYEQYF. CDR3 nucleotide sequence: TGTGCCACCAGCAGAGATCGTCCCAGCTCCTACGAGCAGTACTTC.

The gene calls are TRBV3-1 (or the pseudogene TRBV3-2) and TRBJ1-5, with D uncertain. The germline V gene encodes CDR1 LGHDT and CDR2 YNNKEL (reference sequence). V lost 0 bases and J lost 0, with 3 bases in between. The CDR3 is 14 residues long. This CDR3 is CASSQDYSNQPQHF. CDR3 in DNA: TGTGCCAGCAGCCAAGACTATAGCAATCAGCCCCAGCATTTT.

This clone was seen only once. This sequence joins TRBV5-1 and TRBJ1-6; perhaps TRBD1 as D (6 bases). CDR1 and CDR2 from the germline V gene are SGHRS and YFSETQ. The ends were cut back, 3 bases at V and 9 bases at J, with 13 bases in the middle. The CDR3 spans 14 residues. CDR3 protein: CASSSDSMGSPLHF. CDR3 nucleotide sequence: TGCGCCAGCAGCTCGGACAGTATGGGTTCACCCCTCCACTTT.

The chain uses TRBV5-1 and TRBJ1-4; D unclear. The germline V and J ends were trimmed by 4 bases and 5 bases, with 12 bases remaining between them. The germline V gene has CDR1 SGHRS and CDR2 YFSETQ. This CDR3 has 14 residues. The CDR3 spells CASSQDGRNEKLFF. The CDR3 coding sequence is TGCGCCAGCAGCCAAGACGGAAGAAATGAAAAACTGTTTTTT.

The count of this clone is one. This chain links TRBV5-6 with TRBJ2-5, with 9 bases lining up with TRBD1. The CDR3 consists of 15 residues. V trimming: 3 bases; J trimming: 5 bases; junction bases outside the gene matches: 8. CDR1 is SGHDT, CDR2 YYEEEE, per germline. The CDR3 reads CASSWGPTGGETQYF. The DNA of the CDR3 is TGTGCCAGCAGCTGGGGCCCGACAGGGGGGGAGACCCAGTACTTC.

The rearrangement joins TRBV7-9 to TRBJ1-3; D is unresolved. V was pared by 5 bases and J by 0 bases, with 17 bases between. CDR3 length equals 17 residues. Per the germline V gene, CDR1 is SEHNR and CDR2 is FQNEAQ (reference sequence). CDR3 region: CASSPRGWASSGNTIYF. CDR3 DNA: TGTGCCAGCAGCCCACGAGGATGGGCCTCCTCTGGAAACACCATATATTTT.

The chain combines TRBV27 with TRBJ2-7; possibly TRBD1 or TRBD2 for D (5 bases each). CDR1 MNHEY and CDR2 SMNVEV come from the germline V gene (reference sequence). The CDR3 contains 14 residues. V gave up 4 bases and J gave up 0 bases, with 10 bases separating them. The CDR3 protein is CASSWGRSSYEQYF. For the CDR3, the DNA is TGTGCCAGCAGTTGGGGACGGAGCTCCTACGAGCAGTACTTC.

The chain uses TRBV7-9 and TRBJ2-3; possibly TRBD1 or TRBD2 for D (5 bases each). The CDR3 covers 15 residues. V lost 3 bases and J lost 1, with 11 bases in between. Per germline, CDR1 SEHNR and CDR2 FQNEAQ (reference sequence). CDR3 nucleotides: TGTGCCAGCAGCTTTTCAGGGACCCGCACAGATACGCAGTATTTT. This codes for CASSFSGTRTDTQYF.

This clone was seen a single time. DNA of the CDR3: TGTGCCAGCAGCTTAGTTGCCAGGGATACGGGCTACACCTTC. Translated, it gives CASSLVARDTGYTF. The rearrangement joins TRBV7-9 to TRBJ1-2, with a possible D match to TRBD1 (5 bases). The length of the CDR3 is 14 residues. V gave up 1 base and J gave up 8 bases, with 14 bases separating them. From germline, CDR1 is SEHNR and CDR2 FQNEAQ (reference sequence).

This clone was counted between two and nine times. This chain uses TRBV7-9 with TRBJ1-3; D perhaps matches TRBD1 (5 bases). This CDR3 is built from 14 residues. CDR1 is SEHNR, CDR2 FQNEAQ, per germline (reference sequence). Trimming cost V 4 bases and J 0 bases, with 7 bases left between them. The CDR3 DNA follows: TGTGCCAGCAGCTCCCAGGGCTCTGGAAACACCATATATTTT. Its protein is CASSSQGSGNTIYF.

This clone came up once. V is TRBV12-5 and J is TRBJ1-4; 7 bases map to TRBD1. After removal of 6 bases from V and 4 bases from J, the junction contained 8 bases not matched to a gene. This CDR3 spans 15 amino acids. Germline CDR1 and CDR2: LGHNT and FRNRAP. The CDR3 loop is CASGIYGTDNEKLFF. As DNA, the CDR3 is TGTGCTAGTGGCATCTACGGGACAGATAATGAAAAACTGTTTTTT.

The V gene is TRBV3-1 (or the pseudogene TRBV3-2), the J gene TRBJ1-2; TRBD1 matches at 8 bases. V dropped 1 base and J dropped 6; count of bases not matched to a gene: 4. Germline CDR1 reads LGHDT; CDR2 reads YNNKEL (reference sequence). There are 14 residues in the CDR3. Here the CDR3 DNA reads TGTGCCAGCAGCCAAGTCCCAGGGGGCCATGGCTACACCTTC. It encodes CASSQVPGGHGYTF.

The chain is built from TRBV29-1 and TRBJ1-2; possibly TRBD1 for D (5 bases). The length of the CDR3 is 11 residues. Germline CDR1 is SQVTM and CDR2 is ANQGSEA. V was cut by 4 bases and J by 5 bases, with 8 bases left in between. The CDR3 region is CSVAGMYGYTF. CDR3 nucleotides: TGCAGCGTTGCAGGGATGTATGGCTACACCTTC.